This TCR beta chain emerged from a study of blood T cell repertoires in COVID-19. Study as a whole: T cells, B-cell-depleted T cells, or PBMCs provided the cDNA or gDNA that served as material.

Per the study methods: Amplified reference gene primers provided the basis for estimating nucleated cell counts. The assay was immunoSEQ multiplex PCR, and TCRdb's table has in-frame clones only and misses some. That table gives V, J and clone size, and the DNA gave D and trimming. The sample carries about 180,000 clones, approximately 84% recorded once. J was trimmed by 10 bases and V by 4 bases; bases with no gene match: 6. The CDR3 loop spans 14 amino acids. CDR1 is SGHDN and CDR2 is FVKESK in the germline V gene. The TCR comes from a human donor in a cohort sampled during active COVID-19. The chain couples TRBV14 to TRBJ1-6, with 8 bases that match TRBD1. Sequencing used peripheral blood. The DNA of the CDR3 is TGTGCCAGCAGCCCCGGGACAGGCTGGTCACCCCTCCACTTT. It specifies CASSPGTGWSPLHF.